This T cell receptor beta chain was obtained from a study of early T cells in non-severe SARS-CoV-2 infection. From the 5' RACE reads, TCRdb called clonotypes with MiXCR, one entry per CDR3 protein. Among 30,000 to 40,000 distinct CDR3 sequences listed, 5% to 6% were seen once. This clonotype came up many times. Trimming removed 6 bases from V and 3 bases from J, with 18 bases in between. The CDR3 has 15 residues. The germline V gene encodes CDR1 MNHEY and CDR2 SVGAGI. The chain has TRBV6-5 and TRBJ2-7, with a possible D match to TRBD2 (5 bases). The sequence derives from an adult who was a healthcare worker with PCR-confirmed SARS-CoV-2 infection or an uninfected control (not recorded which). The sequenced sample consisted of whole blood. The CDR3 DNA is TGTGCCAGCAGGACGGCGGGTCTAGCTAGCTACGAGCAGTACTTC. Translating gives CASRTAGLASYEQYF.